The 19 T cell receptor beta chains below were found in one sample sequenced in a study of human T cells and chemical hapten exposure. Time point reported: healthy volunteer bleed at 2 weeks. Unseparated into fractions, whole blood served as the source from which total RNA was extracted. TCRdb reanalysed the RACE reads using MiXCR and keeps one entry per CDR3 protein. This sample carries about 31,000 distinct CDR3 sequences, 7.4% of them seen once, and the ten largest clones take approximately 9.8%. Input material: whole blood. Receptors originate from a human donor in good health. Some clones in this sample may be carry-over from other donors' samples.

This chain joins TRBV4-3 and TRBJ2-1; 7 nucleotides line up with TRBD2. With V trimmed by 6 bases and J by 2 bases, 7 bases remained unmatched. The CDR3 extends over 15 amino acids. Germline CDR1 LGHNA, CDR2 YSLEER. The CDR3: CASSYERGPYNEQFF. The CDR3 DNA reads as TGCGCCAGCAGTTACGAGCGGGGTCCCTACAATGAGCAGTTCTTC.

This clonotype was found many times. CDR3 sequence (DNA): TGCAGTGCTAGCCAGACAGGACGGGGCAATCAGCCCCAGCATTTT. This sequence encodes CSASQTGRGNQPQHF. This sequence joins TRBV20-1 and TRBJ1-5, with D possibly matching TRBD1 (6 bases). Trimming stripped 3 bases from V and 2 bases from J, with 14 bases between. The CDR3 length is 15 residues. The V gene's germline CDR1 is DFQATT and CDR2 SNEGSKA (reference sequence).

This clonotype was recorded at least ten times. CDR3 coding DNA: TGTGCCATCAGTAACGCTTGGGGGGAGAGAGGCTCACCCCTCCACTTT. This sequence encodes CAISNAWGERGSPLHF. V gene TRBV10-3 combines with J gene TRBJ1-6; TRBD1 might be the D (5 bases). V was cut by 5 bases and J by 10 bases, with 21 bases left in between. The CDR3 extends over 16 amino acids. From germline, CDR1 is ENHRY and CDR2 SYGVKD.

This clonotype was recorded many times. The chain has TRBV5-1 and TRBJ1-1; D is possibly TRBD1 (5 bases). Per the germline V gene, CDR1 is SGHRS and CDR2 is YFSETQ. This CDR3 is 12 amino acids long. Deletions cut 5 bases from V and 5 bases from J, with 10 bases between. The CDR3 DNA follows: TGCGCCAGCAGTAGGGGTGGTACTGAAGCTTTCTTT. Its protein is CASSRGGTEAFF.

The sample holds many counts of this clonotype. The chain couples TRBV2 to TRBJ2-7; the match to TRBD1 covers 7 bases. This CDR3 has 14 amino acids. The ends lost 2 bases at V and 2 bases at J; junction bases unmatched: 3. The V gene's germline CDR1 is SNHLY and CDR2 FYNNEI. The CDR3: CASSERQGPYEQYF. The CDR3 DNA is TGTGCCAGCAGTGAACGACAGGGACCCTACGAGCAGTACTTC.

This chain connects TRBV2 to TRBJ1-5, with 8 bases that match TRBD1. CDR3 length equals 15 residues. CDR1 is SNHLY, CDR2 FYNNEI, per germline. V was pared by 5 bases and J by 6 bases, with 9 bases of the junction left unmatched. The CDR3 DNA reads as TGTGCCAGCAGTCCCCGGACAGGGTGGGGTCAGCCCCAGCATTTT. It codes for CASSPRTGWGQPQHF.

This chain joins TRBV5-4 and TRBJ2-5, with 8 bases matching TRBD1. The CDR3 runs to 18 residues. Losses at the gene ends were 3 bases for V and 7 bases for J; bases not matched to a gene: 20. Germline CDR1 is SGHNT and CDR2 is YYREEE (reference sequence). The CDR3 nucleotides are TGTGCCAGCAGCTCCAATACCGGGGCAGGGGGCGCTTACGGGACCCAGTACTTC. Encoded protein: CASSSNTGAGGAYGTQYF.

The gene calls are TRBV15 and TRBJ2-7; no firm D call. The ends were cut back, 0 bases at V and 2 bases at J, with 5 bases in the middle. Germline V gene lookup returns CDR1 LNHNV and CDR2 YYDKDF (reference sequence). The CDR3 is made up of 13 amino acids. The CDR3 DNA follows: TGTGCCACCAGCAGAGATATCGCCTACGAGCAGTACTTC. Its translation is CATSRDIAYEQYF.

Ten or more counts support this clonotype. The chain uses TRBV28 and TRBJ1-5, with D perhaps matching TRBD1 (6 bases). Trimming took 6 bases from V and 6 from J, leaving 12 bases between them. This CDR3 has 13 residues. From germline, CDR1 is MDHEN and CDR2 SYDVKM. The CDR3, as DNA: TGTGCCAGCAGAATAACAGGGTCTCAGCCCCAGCATTTT. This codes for CASRITGSQPQHF.

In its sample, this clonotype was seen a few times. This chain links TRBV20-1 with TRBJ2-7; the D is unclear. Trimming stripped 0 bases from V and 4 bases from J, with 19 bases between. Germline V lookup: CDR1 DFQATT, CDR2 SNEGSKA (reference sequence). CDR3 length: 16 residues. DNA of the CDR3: TGCAGTGCTAGAGATGATGGGTCTAGTGCCCCTTACGAGCAGTACTTC. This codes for CSARDDGSSAPYEQYF.

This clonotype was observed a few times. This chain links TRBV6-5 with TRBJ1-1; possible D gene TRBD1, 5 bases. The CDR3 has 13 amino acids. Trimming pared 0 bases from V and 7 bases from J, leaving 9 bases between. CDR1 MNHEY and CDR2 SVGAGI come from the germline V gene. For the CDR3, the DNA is TGTGCCAGCAGTTACTCGTGGGACGGTGAAGCTTTCTTT. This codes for CASSYSWDGEAFF.

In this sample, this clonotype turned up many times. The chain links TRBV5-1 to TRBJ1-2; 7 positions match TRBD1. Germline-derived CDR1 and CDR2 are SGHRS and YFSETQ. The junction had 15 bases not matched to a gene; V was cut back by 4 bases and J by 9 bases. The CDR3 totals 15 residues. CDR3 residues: CASSIGGTASWSYTF. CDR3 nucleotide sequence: TGCGCCAGCAGCATCGGAGGGACAGCCAGTTGGAGCTACACCTTC.

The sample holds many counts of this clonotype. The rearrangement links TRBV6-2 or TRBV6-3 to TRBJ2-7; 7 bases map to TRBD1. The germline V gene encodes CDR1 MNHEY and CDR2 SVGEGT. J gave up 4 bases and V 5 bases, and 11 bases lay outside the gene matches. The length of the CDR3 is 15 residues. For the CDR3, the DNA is TGTGCCAGCAGTCTAACAGGGGCCGAAAGGTACGAGCAGTACTTC. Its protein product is CASSLTGAERYEQYF.

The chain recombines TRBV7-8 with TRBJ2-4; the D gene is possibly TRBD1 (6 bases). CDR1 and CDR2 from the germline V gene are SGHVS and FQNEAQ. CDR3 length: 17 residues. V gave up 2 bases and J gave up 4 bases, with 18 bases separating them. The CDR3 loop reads CASSLIVSQGKKNIQYF. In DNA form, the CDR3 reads TGTGCCAGCAGCTTAATAGTTTCCCAGGGGAAGAAAAACATTCAGTACTTC.

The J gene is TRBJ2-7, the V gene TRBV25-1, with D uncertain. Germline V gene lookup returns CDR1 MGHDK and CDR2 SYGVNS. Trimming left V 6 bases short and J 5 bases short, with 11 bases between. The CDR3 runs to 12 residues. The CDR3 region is CASRDLPHEQYF. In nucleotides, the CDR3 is TGTGCCAGCAGGGACCTCCCCCACGAGCAGTACTTC.

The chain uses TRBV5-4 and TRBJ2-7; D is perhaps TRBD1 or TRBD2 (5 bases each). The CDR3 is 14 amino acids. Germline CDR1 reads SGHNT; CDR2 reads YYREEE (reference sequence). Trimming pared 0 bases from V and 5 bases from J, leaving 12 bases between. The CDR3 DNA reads TGTGCCAGCAGCTTGGATCAGGGACCCCACGAGCAGTACTTC. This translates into CASSLDQGPHEQYF. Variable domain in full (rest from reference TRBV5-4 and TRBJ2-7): ETGVTQSPTHLIKTRGQQVTLRCSSQSGHNTVSWYQQALGQGPQFIFQYYREEENGRGNFPPRFSGLQFPNYSSELNVNALELDDSALYLCASSLDQGPHEQYFGPGTRLTVT.

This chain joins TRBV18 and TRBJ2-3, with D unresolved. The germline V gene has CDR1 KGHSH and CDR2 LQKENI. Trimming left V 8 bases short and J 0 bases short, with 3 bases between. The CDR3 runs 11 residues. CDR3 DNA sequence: TGTGCCAGCCCTAGCACAGATACGCAGTATTTT. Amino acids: CASPSTDTQYF.

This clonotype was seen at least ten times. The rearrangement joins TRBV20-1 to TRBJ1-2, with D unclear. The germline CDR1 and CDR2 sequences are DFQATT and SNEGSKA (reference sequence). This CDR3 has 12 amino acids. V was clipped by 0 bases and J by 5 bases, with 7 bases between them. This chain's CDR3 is CSARDRKYGYTF. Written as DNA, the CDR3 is TGCAGTGCTAGAGACAGAAAATATGGCTACACCTTC.

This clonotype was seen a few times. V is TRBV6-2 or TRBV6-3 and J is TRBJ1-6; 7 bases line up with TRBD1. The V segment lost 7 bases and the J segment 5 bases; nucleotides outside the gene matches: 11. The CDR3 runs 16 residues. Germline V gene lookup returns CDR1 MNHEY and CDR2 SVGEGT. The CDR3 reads CASISGGQSHNSPLHF. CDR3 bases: TGTGCCAGCATATCAGGGGGACAATCTCATAATTCACCCCTCCACTTT.